Each of the 4 T cell receptor beta chains below was sequenced from the same sample in a study of long-term antiretroviral therapy in people with HIV. The authors ran the immunoSEQ assay, v3.0, at survey level. TCRdb's table, derived via immunoSEQ multiplex PCR, lists solely in-frame clones and lacks some. The sample shows under 15,000 clones, roughly four fifths of them seen only once. The sequencing used unsorted PBMCs, collected 0.5 years before starting antiretroviral therapy. These TCRs come from a woman in her 40s with HIV.

The count of this clone is one. The rearrangement uses TRBV29-1 and TRBJ2-7, with 7 bases matching TRBD1. V gave up 4 bases and J gave up 4 bases; unmatched junction bases: 7. The CDR3 contains 13 residues. Germline CDR1 reads SQVTM; CDR2 reads ANQGSEA. Here the CDR3 reads CSVVHRGGYEQYF. CDR3 in DNA: TGCAGCGTTGTTCACAGGGGCGGTTACGAGCAGTACTTC.

V usage is TRBV29-1 and J usage is TRBJ2-2; D possibly corresponds to TRBD1 (5 bases). The CDR3 is 14 residues long. CDR1 and CDR2 (germline): SQVTM, ANQGSEA. Trimming removed 1 base at V and 5 bases at J, with 11 bases between. The CDR3 loop reads CSVEGRARTGELFF. DNA for the CDR3: TGCAGCGTTGAAGGCAGGGCTCGAACCGGGGAGCTGTTTTTT.

This clone was observed once. The CDR3 is CASSMGGEMSSPLHF. The CDR3 region has the DNA TGTGCCAGTAGCATGGGGGGCGAAATGAGTTCACCCCTCCACTTT. This rearrangement joins TRBV19 to TRBJ1-6; the D gene is possibly TRBD1 (6 bases). V was cut by 6 bases and J by 9 bases, with 18 bases left in between. Per the germline V gene, CDR1 is LNHDA and CDR2 is SQIVND (reference sequence). The CDR3 spans 15 residues.

This chain uses TRBV13 with TRBJ2-2, with a possible D match to TRBD2 (6 bases). The CDR3 extends over 13 amino acids. Trimming shortened V by 2 bases and J by 6 bases, and 7 bases separated the two germline ends. Germline V gene lookup returns CDR1 PRHDT and CDR2 FYEKMQ (reference sequence). CDR3 amino acids: CASSLPSAGELFF. The CDR3 bases are TGTGCCAGCAGCTTACCTAGCGCCGGGGAGCTGTTTTTT.